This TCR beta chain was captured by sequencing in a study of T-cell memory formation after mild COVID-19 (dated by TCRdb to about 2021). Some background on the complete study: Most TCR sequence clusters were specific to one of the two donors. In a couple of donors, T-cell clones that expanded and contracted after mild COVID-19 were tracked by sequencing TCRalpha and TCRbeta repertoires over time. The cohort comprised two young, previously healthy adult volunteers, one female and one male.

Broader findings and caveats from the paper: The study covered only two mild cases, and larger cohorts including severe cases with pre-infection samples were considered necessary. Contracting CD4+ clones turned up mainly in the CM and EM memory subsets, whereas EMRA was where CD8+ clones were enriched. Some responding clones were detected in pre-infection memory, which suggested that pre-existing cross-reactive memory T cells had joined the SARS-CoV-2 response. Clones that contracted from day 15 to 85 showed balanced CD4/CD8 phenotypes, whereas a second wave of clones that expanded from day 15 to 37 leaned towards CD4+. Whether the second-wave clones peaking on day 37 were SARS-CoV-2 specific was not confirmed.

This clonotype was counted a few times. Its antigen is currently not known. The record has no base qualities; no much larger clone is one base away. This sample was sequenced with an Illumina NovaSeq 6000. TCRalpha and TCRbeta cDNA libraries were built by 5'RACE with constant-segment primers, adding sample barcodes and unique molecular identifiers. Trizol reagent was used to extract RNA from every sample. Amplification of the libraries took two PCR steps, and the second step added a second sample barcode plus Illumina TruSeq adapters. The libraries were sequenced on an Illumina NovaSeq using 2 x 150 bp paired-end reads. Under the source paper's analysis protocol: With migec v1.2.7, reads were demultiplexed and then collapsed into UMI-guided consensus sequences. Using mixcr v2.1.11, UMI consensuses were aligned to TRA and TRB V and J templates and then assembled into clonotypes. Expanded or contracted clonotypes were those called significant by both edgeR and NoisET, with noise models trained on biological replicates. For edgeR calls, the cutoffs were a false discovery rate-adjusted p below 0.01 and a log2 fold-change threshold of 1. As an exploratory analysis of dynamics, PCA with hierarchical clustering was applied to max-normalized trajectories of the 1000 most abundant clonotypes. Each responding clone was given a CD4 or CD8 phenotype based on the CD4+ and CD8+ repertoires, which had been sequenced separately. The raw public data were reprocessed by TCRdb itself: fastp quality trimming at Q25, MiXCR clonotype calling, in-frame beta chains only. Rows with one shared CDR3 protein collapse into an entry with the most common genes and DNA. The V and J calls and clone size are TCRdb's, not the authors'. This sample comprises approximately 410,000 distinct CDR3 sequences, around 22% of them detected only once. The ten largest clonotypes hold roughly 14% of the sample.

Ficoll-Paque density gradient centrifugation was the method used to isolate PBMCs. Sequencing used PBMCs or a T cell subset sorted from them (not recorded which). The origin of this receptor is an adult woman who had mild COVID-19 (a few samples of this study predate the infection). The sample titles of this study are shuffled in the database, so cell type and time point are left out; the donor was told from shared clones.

In nucleotides, the sequence is TGTGCCAGCAACCACAGGGAGGCCCACGAGCAGTACTTC. It encodes CASNHREAHEQYF. The chain links TRBV6-5 with TRBJ2-7; the D gene could be either TRBD1 or TRBD2, each agreeing at 6 bases. The germline ends are 15 bases apart after V is trimmed by 7 bases and J by 5 bases. The CDR3 contains 13 residues, cysteine and phenylalanine counted. Only the CDR3 portion is preserved as DNA: 39 bases, with reading frame beginning at the first base. Looking up the germline V gene yields CDR1 MNHEY and CDR2 SVGAGI.